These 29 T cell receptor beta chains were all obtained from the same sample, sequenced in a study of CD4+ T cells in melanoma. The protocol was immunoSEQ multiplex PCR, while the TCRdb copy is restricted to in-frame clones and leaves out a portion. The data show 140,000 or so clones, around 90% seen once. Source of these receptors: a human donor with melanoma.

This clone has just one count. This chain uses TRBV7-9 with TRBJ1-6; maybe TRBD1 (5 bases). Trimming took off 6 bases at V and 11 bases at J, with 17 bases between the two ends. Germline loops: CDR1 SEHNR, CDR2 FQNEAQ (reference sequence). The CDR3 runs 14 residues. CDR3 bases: TGTGCCAGCAGGCCTGGGACGAGACTGGCACCCCTCCACTTT. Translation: CASRPGTRLAPLHF.

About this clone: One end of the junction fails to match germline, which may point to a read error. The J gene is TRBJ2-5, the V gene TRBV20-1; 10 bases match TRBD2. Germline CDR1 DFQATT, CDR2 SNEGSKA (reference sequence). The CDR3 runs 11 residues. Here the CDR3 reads CSASSGGAANF. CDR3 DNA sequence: TGCAGTGCTTCCAGCGGGGGGGCCGCGAACTTC.

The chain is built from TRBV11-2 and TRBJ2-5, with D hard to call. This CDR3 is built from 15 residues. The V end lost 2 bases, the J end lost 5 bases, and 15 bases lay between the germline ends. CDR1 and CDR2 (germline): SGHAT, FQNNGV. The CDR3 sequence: CASSLSTQRAETQYF. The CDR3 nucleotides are TGTGCCAGCAGCTTATCGACTCAACGAGCGGAGACCCAGTACTTC.

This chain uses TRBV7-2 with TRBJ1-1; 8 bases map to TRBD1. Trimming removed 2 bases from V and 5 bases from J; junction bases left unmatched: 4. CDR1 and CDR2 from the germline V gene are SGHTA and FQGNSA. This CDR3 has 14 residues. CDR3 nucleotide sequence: TGTGCCAGCAGCTTACAGGGACAGGTAACTGAAGCTTTCTTT. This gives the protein CASSLQGQVTEAFF. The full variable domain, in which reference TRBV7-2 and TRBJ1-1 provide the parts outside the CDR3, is GAGVSQSPSNKVTEKGKDVELRCDPISGHTALYWYRQSLGQGLEFLIYFQGNSAPDKSGLPSDRFSAERTGGSVSTLTIQRTQQEDSAVYLCASSLQGQVTEAFFGQGTRLTVV.

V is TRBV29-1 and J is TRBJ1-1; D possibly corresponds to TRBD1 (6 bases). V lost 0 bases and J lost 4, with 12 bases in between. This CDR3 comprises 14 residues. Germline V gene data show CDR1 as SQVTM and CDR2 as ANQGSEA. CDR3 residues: CSVEEQQGITEAFF. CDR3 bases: TGCAGCGTTGAAGAACAACAGGGAATCACTGAAGCTTTCTTT.

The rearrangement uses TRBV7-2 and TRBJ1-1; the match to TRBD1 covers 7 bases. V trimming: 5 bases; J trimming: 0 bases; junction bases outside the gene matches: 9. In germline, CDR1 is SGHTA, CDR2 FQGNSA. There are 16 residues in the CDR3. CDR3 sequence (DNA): TGTGCCAGCAGCCCTGGGGCAGGGGGATTGAACACTGAAGCTTTCTTT. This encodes CASSPGAGGLNTEAFF.

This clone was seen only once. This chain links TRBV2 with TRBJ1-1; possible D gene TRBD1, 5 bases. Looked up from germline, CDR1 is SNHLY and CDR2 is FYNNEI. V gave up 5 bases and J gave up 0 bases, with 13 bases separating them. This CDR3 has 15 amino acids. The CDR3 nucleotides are TGTGCCAGCAGTTACGACTCGGGGGTGAACACTGAAGCTTTCTTT. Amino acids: CASSYDSGVNTEAFF.

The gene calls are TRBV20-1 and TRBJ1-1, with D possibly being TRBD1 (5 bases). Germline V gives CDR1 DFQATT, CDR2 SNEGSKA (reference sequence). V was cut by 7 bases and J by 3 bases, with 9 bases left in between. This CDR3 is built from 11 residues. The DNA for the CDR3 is TGCAGTGTTCGGGGGGACACTGAAGCTTTCTTT. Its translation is CSVRGDTEAFF.

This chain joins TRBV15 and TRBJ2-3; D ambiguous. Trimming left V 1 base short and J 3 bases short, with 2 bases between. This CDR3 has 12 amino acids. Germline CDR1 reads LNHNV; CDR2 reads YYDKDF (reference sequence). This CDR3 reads CATSRGTDTQYF. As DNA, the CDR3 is TGTGCCACCAGCAGAGGAACAGATACGCAGTATTTT. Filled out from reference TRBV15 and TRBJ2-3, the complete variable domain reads DAMVIQNPRYQVTQFGKPVTLSCSQTLNHNVMYWYQQKSSQAPKLLFHYYDKDFNNEADTPDNFQSRRPNTSFCFLDIRSPGLGDTAMYLCATSRGTDTQYFGPGTRLTVL.

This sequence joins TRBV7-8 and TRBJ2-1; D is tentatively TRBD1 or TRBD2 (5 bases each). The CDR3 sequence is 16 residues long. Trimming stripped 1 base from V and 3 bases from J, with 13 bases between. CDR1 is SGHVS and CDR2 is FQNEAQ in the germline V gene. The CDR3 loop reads CASSLGGIGIYNEQFF. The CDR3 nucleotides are TGTGCCAGCAGCTTAGGGGGGATTGGCATCTACAATGAGCAGTTCTTC.

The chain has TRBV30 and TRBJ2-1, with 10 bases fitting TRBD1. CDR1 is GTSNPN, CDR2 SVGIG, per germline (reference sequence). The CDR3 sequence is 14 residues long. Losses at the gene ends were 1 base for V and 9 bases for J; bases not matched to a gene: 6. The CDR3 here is CAWSGTGQGFEQFF. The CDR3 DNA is TGTGCCTGGAGTGGGACGGGACAGGGGTTTGAGCAGTTCTTC.

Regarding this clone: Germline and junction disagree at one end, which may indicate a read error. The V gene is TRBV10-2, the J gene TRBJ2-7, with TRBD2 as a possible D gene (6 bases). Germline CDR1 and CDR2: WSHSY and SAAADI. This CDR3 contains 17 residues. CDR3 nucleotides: TGCGCCAGCACTCTACTCCCGGGAGACCCTGTCTCCAACGAGCAGTACTTC. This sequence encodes CASTLLPGDPVSNEQYF.

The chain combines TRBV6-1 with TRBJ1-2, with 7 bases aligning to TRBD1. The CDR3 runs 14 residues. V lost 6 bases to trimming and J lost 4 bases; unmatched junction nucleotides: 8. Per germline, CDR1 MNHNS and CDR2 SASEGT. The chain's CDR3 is CASSRTGTVYGYTF. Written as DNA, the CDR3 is TGTGCCAGCAGCCGAACCGGGACAGTCTATGGCTACACCTTC.

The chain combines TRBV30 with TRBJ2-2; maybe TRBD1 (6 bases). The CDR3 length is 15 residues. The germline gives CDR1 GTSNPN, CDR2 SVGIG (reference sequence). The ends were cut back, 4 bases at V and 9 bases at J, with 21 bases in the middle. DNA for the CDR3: TGTGCCTGGAACCGTTTCGGGACAACCCCAAGGGAGCTGTTTTTT. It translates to CAWNRFGTTPRELFF.

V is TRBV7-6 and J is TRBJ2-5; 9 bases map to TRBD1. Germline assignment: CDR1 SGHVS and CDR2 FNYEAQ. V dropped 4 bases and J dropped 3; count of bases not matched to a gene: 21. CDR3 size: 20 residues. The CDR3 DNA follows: TGTGCCAGCAGCTCACAGGGGGCGGCCAAAGCACTAAAAGCCAAAGAGACCCAGTACTTC. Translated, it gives CASSSQGAAKALKAKETQYF. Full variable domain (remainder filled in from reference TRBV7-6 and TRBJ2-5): GAGVSQSPRYKVTKRGQDVALRCDPISGHVSLYWYRQALGQGPEFLTYFNYEAQQDKSGLPNDRFSAERPEGSISTLTIQRTEQRDSAMYRCASSSQGAAKALKAKETQYFGPGTRLLVL.

The CDR3 loop is CASSPQAGATDTQYF. The CDR3 DNA reads as TGTGCCAGCAGTCCCCAAGCGGGGGCCACAGATACGCAGTATTTT. J is TRBJ2-3 and V is TRBV6-5, with TRBD2 matching 8 bases. Per the germline V gene, CDR1 is MNHEY and CDR2 is SVGAGI. The CDR3 contains 15 residues. Trimming cost V 5 bases and J 2 bases; bases outside gene matches: 6.

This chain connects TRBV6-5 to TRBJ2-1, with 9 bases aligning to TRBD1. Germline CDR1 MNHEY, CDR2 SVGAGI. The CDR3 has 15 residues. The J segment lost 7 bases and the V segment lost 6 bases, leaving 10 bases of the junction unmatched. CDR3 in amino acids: CASSHHRGRENEQFF. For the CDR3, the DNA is TGTGCCAGCAGCCACCACAGGGGGCGCGAAAATGAGCAGTTCTTC.

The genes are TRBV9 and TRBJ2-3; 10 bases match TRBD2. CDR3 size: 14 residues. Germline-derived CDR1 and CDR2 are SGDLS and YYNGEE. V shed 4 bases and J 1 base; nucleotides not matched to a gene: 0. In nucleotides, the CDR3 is TGTGCCAGCAGCAGCGGGGGGGGCACAGATACGCAGTATTTT. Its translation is CASSSGGGTDTQYF.

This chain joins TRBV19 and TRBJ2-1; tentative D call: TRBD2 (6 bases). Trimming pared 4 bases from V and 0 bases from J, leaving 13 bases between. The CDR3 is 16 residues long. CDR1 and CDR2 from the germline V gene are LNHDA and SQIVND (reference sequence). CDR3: CASSRTSWSSYNEQFF. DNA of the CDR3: TGTGCCAGTAGTAGAACTAGCTGGAGCTCCTACAATGAGCAGTTCTTC.

The DNA for the CDR3 is TGCGCCAGCACCCCAGGGGGGGGGTATAATGAGCAGTTCTTC. It specifies CASTPGGGYNEQFF. The chain uses TRBV5-1 and TRBJ2-1; D tentatively fits TRBD1 or TRBD2 (7 bases each). Germline V lookup: CDR1 SGHRS, CDR2 YFSETQ. The V end lost 6 bases, the J end lost 7 bases, and 17 bases lay between the germline ends. This CDR3 spans 14 amino acids.

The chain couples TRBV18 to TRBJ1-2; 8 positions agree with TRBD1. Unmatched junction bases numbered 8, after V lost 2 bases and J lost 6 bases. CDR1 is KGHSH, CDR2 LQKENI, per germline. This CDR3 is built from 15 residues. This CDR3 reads CASSPGQGSTDGYTF. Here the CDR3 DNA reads TGTGCCAGCTCACCAGGACAGGGATCTACGGATGGCTACACCTTC. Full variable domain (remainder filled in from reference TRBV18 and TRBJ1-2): NAGVMQNPRHLVRRRGQEARLRCSPMKGHSHVYWYRQLPEEGLKFMVYLQKENIIDESGMPKERFSAEFPKEGPSILRIQQVVRGDSAAYFCASSPGQGSTDGYTFGSGTRLTVV.

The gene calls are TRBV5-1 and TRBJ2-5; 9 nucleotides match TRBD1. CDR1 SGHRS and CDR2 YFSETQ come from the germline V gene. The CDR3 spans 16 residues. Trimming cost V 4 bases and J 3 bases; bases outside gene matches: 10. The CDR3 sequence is CASSPPTTGGKETQYF. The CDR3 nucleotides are TGCGCCAGCAGCCCACCAACGACAGGGGGGAAAGAGACCCAGTACTTC.

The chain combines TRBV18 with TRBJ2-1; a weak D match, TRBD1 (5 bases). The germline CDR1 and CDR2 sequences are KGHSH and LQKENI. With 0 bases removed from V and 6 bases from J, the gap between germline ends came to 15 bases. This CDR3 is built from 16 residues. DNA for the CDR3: TGTGCCAGCTCACCACCGGAGCAGGGATTCCCCAATGAGCAGTTCTTC. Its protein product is CASSPPEQGFPNEQFF.

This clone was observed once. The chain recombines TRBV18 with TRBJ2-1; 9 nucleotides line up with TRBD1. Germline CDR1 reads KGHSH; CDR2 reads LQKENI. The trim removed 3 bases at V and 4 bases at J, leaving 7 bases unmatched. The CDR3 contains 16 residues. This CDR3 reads CASSPSRQGGYNEQFF. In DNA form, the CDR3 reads TGTGCCAGCTCACCTTCTAGACAGGGGGGGTACAATGAGCAGTTCTTC.

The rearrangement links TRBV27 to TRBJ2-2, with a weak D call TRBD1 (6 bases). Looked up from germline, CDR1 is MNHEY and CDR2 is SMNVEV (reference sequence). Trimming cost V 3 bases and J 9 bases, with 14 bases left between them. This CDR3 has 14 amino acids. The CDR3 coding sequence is TGTGCCAGCAGTTTTTGGACAGCCGACCGGGAGCTGTTTTTT. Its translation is CASSFWTADRELFF.

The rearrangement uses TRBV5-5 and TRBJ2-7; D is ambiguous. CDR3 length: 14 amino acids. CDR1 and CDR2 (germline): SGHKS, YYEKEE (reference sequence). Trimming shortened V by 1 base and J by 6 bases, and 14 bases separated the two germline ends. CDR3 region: CASSLYVARGEQYF. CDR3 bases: TGTGCCAGCAGCTTGTATGTCGCCCGCGGCGAGCAGTACTTC.

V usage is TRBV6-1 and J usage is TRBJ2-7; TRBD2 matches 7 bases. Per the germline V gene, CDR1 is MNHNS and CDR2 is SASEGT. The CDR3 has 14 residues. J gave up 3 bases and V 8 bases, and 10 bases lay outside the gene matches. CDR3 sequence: CASFGTGTNYEQYF. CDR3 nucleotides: TGTGCCAGCTTCGGGACCGGGACTAACTACGAGCAGTACTTC.

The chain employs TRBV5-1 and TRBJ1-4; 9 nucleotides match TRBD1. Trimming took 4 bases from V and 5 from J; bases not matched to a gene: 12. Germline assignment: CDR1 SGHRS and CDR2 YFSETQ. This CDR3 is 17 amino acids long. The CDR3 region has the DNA TGCGCCAGCAGCCCGAGTCCCGGGACAGGGCAGAATGAAAAACTGTTTTTT. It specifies CASSPSPGTGQNEKLFF.

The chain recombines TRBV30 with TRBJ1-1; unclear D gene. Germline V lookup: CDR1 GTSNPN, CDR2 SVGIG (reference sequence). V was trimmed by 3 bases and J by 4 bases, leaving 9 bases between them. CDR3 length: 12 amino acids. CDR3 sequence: CAWSGVGTEAFF. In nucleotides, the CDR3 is TGTGCCTGGAGCGGGGTGGGCACTGAAGCTTTCTTT.